The T cell receptor (beta chain) under discussion was sequenced for a study of CD8 T cells in ankylosing spondylitis. Ten or more counts support this clonotype. V dropped 6 bases and J dropped 5; count of bases not matched to a gene: 8. CDR3 length: 14 amino acids. Germline-derived CDR1 and CDR2 are DFQATT and SNEGSKA (reference sequence). TCRdb reprocessed the 5' RACE reads via MiXCR and lists one record per CDR3 protein. The top ten clones hold about 6.5% of a sample with approximately 260,000 distinct CDR3 sequences, around 9.2% of them seen once. The chain carries TRBV20-1 and TRBJ2-2; 8 nucleotides align to TRBD1. This receptor was identified in a male donor with ankylosing spondylitis or in good health (not recorded which). Sequenced material: blood, either unsorted or a sorted T cell fraction (not recorded which). CDR3 coding DNA: TGCAGTGCAACGGACAGGGTGGGAACCGGGGAGCTGTTTTTT. It yields the protein CSATDRVGTGELFF.